These 26 T cell receptor beta chains originate from one sample sequenced in a study of shared clonotypes between healthy human individuals. Here immunoSEQ multiplex PCR was the method, and the copy in TCRdb shows in-frame clones only, minus some. This table holds approximately 2.5 million clones, more than 90% found once. The sequenced sample was naive CD4+ T cells sorted from blood. Subset defined: CD45RA+ positively selected. The receptors were sampled from a man younger than 30 in good health.

The chain couples TRBV5-1 to TRBJ2-3; 9 positions match TRBD2. The germline V gene has CDR1 SGHRS and CDR2 YFSETQ. J gave up 5 bases and V 4 bases, and 14 bases lay outside the gene matches. The CDR3 consists of 17 residues. For the CDR3, the DNA is TGCGCCAGCAGCCTCGCGGAGCGGGGGGCGATCTTAGATACGCAGTATTTT. It yields the protein CASSLAERGAILDTQYF.

This clone appeared a few times. The same CDR3 can be traced to other DNA sequences in this sample. This chain uses TRBV9 with TRBJ2-2; D is uncertain. V lost 0 bases to trimming and J lost 6 bases, with 3 bases between them. The V gene's germline CDR1 is SGDLS and CDR2 YYNGEE. The CDR3 sequence is 12 residues long. The CDR3 region has the DNA TGTGCCAGCAGCGTAGTTCCCGGGGAGCTGTTTTTT. Its protein product is CASSVVPGELFF.

The chain carries TRBV11-2 and TRBJ2-2; 13 bases match TRBD2. The CDR3 is 19 residues long. The germline V gene encodes CDR1 SGHAT and CDR2 FQNNGV. V lost 5 bases and J lost 1; bases outside the gene matches: 10. The CDR3 loop is CASSPPGLAGVMNTGELFF. The CDR3 coding sequence is TGTGCCAGCAGCCCCCCCGGACTAGCGGGAGTTATGAACACCGGGGAGCTGTTTTTT. The complete variable domain, with remaining parts taken from reference TRBV11-2 and TRBJ2-2, reads EAGVAQSPRYKIIEKRQSVAFWCNPISGHATLYWYQQILGQGPKLLIQFQNNGVVDDSQLPKDRFSAERLKGVDSTLKIQPAKLEDSAVYLCASSPPGLAGVMNTGELFFGEGSRLTVL.

The rearrangement uses TRBV7-2 and TRBJ2-5, with D uncertain. The germline gives CDR1 SGHTA, CDR2 FQGNSA. This CDR3 is built from 11 residues. Trimming left V 5 bases short and J 9 bases short, with 10 bases between. CDR3: CASSPSLAQYF. DNA of the CDR3: TGTGCCAGCAGCCCATCATTGGCCCAGTACTTC.

This rearrangement joins TRBV9 to TRBJ2-1, with TRBD2 identical over 15 bases. Per the germline V gene, CDR1 is SGDLS and CDR2 is YYNGEE. V gave up 3 bases and J gave up 9 bases; unmatched junction bases: 4. This CDR3 contains 15 residues. The CDR3 nucleotides are TGTGCCAGCAGCGCCCCGGGACTAGCGGGAGGTGAGCAGTTCTTC. This encodes CASSAPGLAGGEQFF.

The rearrangement uses TRBV28 and TRBJ2-7; TRBD2 aligns across 8 bases. V dropped 4 bases and J dropped 6; count of bases not matched to a gene: 8. Germline CDR1 is MDHEN and CDR2 is SYDVKM. CDR3 length: 14 residues. The CDR3 region is CASSSPGLVSEQYF. In nucleotides, the CDR3 is TGTGCCAGCAGTTCACCGGGACTAGTTTCCGAGCAGTACTTC.

Points on this clone: The same CDR3 also results from other DNA sequences found in this sample. The chain links TRBV2 to TRBJ2-3; no firm D call. V dropped 4 bases and J dropped 0 bases, with 2 bases sitting between them. The V gene's germline CDR1 is SNHLY and CDR2 FYNNEI. CDR3 size: 12 residues. CDR3 DNA: TGTGCCAGCAGTGCGAGCACAGATACGCAGTATTTT. Translated, it gives CASSASTDTQYF.

This clone was counted once. The chain uses TRBV6-5 and TRBJ2-7, with 11 bases that match TRBD1. This CDR3 region has 15 residues. Germline CDR1 MNHEY, CDR2 SVGAGI. V was pared by 7 bases and J by 4 bases, with 9 bases of the junction left unmatched. The CDR3: CASISAGTGGYEQYF. The DNA for the CDR3 is TGTGCCAGCATCTCCGCCGGGACAGGGGGGTACGAGCAGTACTTC.

The V call is TRBV18, the J call TRBJ1-1, with TRBD1 identical over 10 bases. Germline CDR1 reads KGHSH; CDR2 reads LQKENI. CDR3 length: 13 residues. V shed 4 bases and J 6 bases; nucleotides not matched to a gene: 2. The CDR3 sequence is CASSRQGAPEAFF. CDR3 DNA: TGTGCCAGCTCACGACAGGGGGCGCCTGAAGCTTTCTTT.

This chain joins TRBV5-4 and TRBJ2-3; D is ambiguous. The length of the CDR3 is 16 residues. V lost 2 bases and J lost 1, with 14 bases in between. Germline lookup yields CDR1 SGHNT and CDR2 YYREEE (reference sequence). The CDR3 coding sequence is TGTGCCAGCAGCTTCGCCCCCCGTATGGGCACAGATACGCAGTATTTT. It translates to CASSFAPRMGTDTQYF.

This chain connects TRBV30 to TRBJ2-2, with TRBD2 as a possible D gene (6 bases). Germline CDR1 is GTSNPN and CDR2 is SVGIG (reference sequence). The CDR3 covers 15 residues. The V end lost 3 bases, the J end lost 6 bases, and 17 bases lay between the germline ends. In DNA form, the CDR3 reads TGTGCCTGGAGGAGGTCTGGGACTTACGCCGGGGAGCTGTTTTTT. Protein product: CAWRRSGTYAGELFF. The full variable domain, rest sourced from reference TRBV30 and TRBJ2-2, is SQTIHQWPATLVQPVGSPLSLECTVEGTSNPNLYWYRQAAGRGLQLLFYSVGIGQISSEVPQNLSASRPQDRQFILSSKKLLLSDSGFYLCAWRRSGTYAGELFFGEGSRLTVL.

V and J are TRBV18 and TRBJ2-5; D possibly corresponds to TRBD1 (6 bases). Germline values: CDR1 KGHSH, CDR2 LQKENI. With 4 bases removed from V and 4 bases from J, the gap between germline ends came to 10 bases. The CDR3 totals 13 residues. The CDR3 nucleotides read TGTGCCAGCTCACGGTACAGGGCAGAGACCCAGTACTTC. Its translation: CASSRYRAETQYF. The full variable domain, completed using reference TRBV18 and TRBJ2-5, is NAGVMQNPRHLVRRRGQEARLRCSPMKGHSHVYWYRQLPEEGLKFMVYLQKENIIDESGMPKERFSAEFPKEGPSILRIQQVVRGDSAAYFCASSRYRAETQYFGPGTRLLVL.

This rearrangement joins TRBV11-2 to TRBJ2-7; no definite D call. Germline loops: CDR1 SGHAT, CDR2 FQNNGV. CDR3 size: 14 residues. Trimming left V 7 bases short and J 0 bases short, with 13 bases between. The CDR3 DNA is TGTGCCAGCACCCGAAAGCTCAGCTCCTACGAGCAGTACTTC. As protein: CASTRKLSSYEQYF.

The chain uses TRBV20-1 and TRBJ2-7; D not resolved. Looked up from germline, CDR1 is DFQATT and CDR2 is SNEGSKA (reference sequence). CDR3 length: 11 residues. V lost 5 bases and J lost 4, with 9 bases in between. The CDR3 sequence: CSAGSNYEQYF. As DNA, the CDR3 is TGCAGTGCTGGTTCCAATTACGAGCAGTACTTC.

The chain recombines TRBV28 with TRBJ2-7; D not certain. Trimming removed 2 bases from V and 4 bases from J, with 12 bases in between. CDR1 is MDHEN, CDR2 SYDVKM, per germline. The CDR3 totals 14 residues. The CDR3 here is CASSLVADFYEQYF. The CDR3 coding sequence is TGTGCCAGCAGTTTAGTGGCAGACTTTTACGAGCAGTACTTC. The whole variable domain, filled in from reference TRBV28 and TRBJ2-7, reads DVKVTQSSRYLVKRTGEKVFLECVQDMDHENMFWYRQDPGLGLRLIYFSYDVKMKEKGDIPEGYSVSREKKERFSLILESASTNQTSMYLCASSLVADFYEQYFGPGTRLTVT.

The chain is built from TRBV2 and TRBJ1-4; possible D gene TRBD1, 6 bases. Germline V lookup: CDR1 SNHLY, CDR2 FYNNEI. The germline V and J ends were trimmed by 7 bases and 0 bases, with 12 bases remaining between them. The CDR3 length is 15 residues. The CDR3 sequence is CASTPGAATNEKLFF. Here the CDR3 DNA reads TGTGCCAGCACCCCAGGGGCAGCAACTAATGAAAAACTGTTTTTT. Full variable domain (rest looked up from reference TRBV2 and TRBJ1-4): EPEVTQTPSHQVTQMGQEVILRCVPISNHLYFYWYRQILGQKVEFLVSFYNNEISEKSEIFDDQFSVERPDGSNFTLKIRSTKLEDSAMYFCASTPGAATNEKLFFGSGTQLSVL.

The genes are TRBV5-4 and TRBJ2-5, with 12 bases lining up with TRBD2. V dropped 0 bases and J dropped 5; count of bases not matched to a gene: 5. The CDR3 has 16 residues. Germline-derived CDR1 and CDR2 are SGHNT and YYREEE (reference sequence). CDR3 bases: TGTGCCAGCAGCTTGGGGAGGACTAGCGGGGACGAGACCCAGTACTTC. This translates into CASSLGRTSGDETQYF.

A few counts support this clone. This chain joins TRBV10-3 and TRBJ1-1, with 7 bases aligning to TRBD1. Germline V CDR1 and CDR2: ENHRY, SYGVKD. Losses at the gene ends were 5 bases for V and 1 base for J; bases not matched to a gene: 4. CDR3 length: 14 residues. The CDR3 protein is CAISWDRENTEAFF. In nucleotides, the CDR3 is TGTGCCATCAGTTGGGACAGAGAGAACACTGAAGCTTTCTTT.

The chain combines TRBV2 with TRBJ2-1; perhaps TRBD1 as D (6 bases). The V end lost 3 bases, the J end lost 2 bases, and 11 bases lay between the germline ends. The CDR3 totals 15 residues. Germline V gene data show CDR1 as SNHLY and CDR2 as FYNNEI. The CDR3: CASSEGRGPYNEQFF. The DNA for the CDR3 is TGTGCCAGCAGTGAGGGCAGGGGACCCTACAATGAGCAGTTCTTC.

This chain's CDR3 is CASSLSTGTGYEQYF. DNA of the CDR3: TGCGCCAGCAGCCTTAGTACCGGGACAGGATACGAGCAGTACTTC. V and J are TRBV4-1 and TRBJ2-7, with TRBD1 matching 8 bases. CDR3 size: 15 residues. With V trimmed by 4 bases and J by 4 bases, 9 bases remained unmatched. CDR1 and CDR2 from the germline V gene are MGHRA and YSYEKL.

CDR3 sequence reads: CASSRAEGRADTQYF. CDR3 sequence (DNA): TGTGCCAGCAGTAGAGCTGAGGGGCGCGCAGATACGCAGTATTTT. V gene TRBV27 combines with J gene TRBJ2-3; D tentatively reads TRBD1 or TRBD2 (5 bases each). The CDR3 is 15 amino acids. V was cut by 5 bases and J by 4 bases, with 16 bases left in between. Germline V gene lookup returns CDR1 MNHEY and CDR2 SMNVEV (reference sequence).

The chain links TRBV5-4 to TRBJ2-3; weak D call: TRBD2 (6 bases). V shed 4 bases and J shed 0 bases, with 15 bases lying between them. The CDR3 loop spans 16 amino acids. Per germline, CDR1 SGHNT and CDR2 YYREEE (reference sequence). The CDR3 bases are TGTGCCAGCAGCCTCAGGATCGGGGGTAGCACAGATACGCAGTATTTT. Its translation: CASSLRIGGSTDTQYF.

This chain connects TRBV7-9 to TRBJ2-3; D may be TRBD1 (6 bases). The V end was cut by 6 bases, the J end by 3 bases, with 19 bases between. This CDR3 contains 16 residues. Germline V gives CDR1 SEHNR, CDR2 FQNEAQ (reference sequence). CDR3 sequence: CASSSRTGIITDTQYF. CDR3 in DNA: TGTGCCAGCAGTAGTCGAACAGGGATTATTACAGATACGCAGTATTTT.

The chain is built from TRBV5-3 and TRBJ1-5, with a tentative D call TRBD1 (5 bases). TRBV5-3 is filed as an ORF, its function uncertain. The CDR3 extends over 14 amino acids. V lost 1 base to trimming and J lost 1 base, with 6 bases between them. CDR3: CARSLRDSNQPQHF. The CDR3 DNA reads as TGTGCCAGAAGCTTGCGGGACAGCAATCAGCCCCAGCATTTT.

A note on this clone: Other DNA sequences in the sample encode the same CDR3. The chain joins TRBV19 to TRBJ2-2; TRBD1 agrees at 7 bases. The CDR3 consists of 14 residues. The V gene end was trimmed by 5 bases and the J gene end by 4 bases; junction bases not matched to a gene: 4. Germline CDR1 LNHDA, CDR2 SQIVND (reference sequence). The CDR3 here is CASSPGTVTGELFF. The CDR3 coding sequence is TGTGCCAGTAGTCCCGGGACAGTCACCGGGGAGCTGTTTTTT.

The rearrangement uses TRBV7-9 and TRBJ2-6; D call uncertain. The CDR3 is made up of 14 amino acids. V was pared by 5 bases and J by 0 bases, with 5 bases between. From germline, CDR1 is SEHNR and CDR2 FQNEAQ (reference sequence). DNA of the CDR3: TGTGCCAGCAGCGTTGACTCTGGGGCCAACGTCCTGACTTTC. It specifies CASSVDSGANVLTF. The full variable domain, with the rest looked up from reference TRBV7-9 and TRBJ2-6, is DTGVSQNPRHKITKRGQNVTFRCDPISEHNRLYWYRQTLGQGPEFLTYFQNEAQLEKSRLLSDRFSAERPKGSFSTLEIQRTEQGDSAMYLCASSVDSGANVLTFGAGSRLTVL.